The entry below gives a single T cell receptor beta chain sequence along with its context. If patients had autoimmune disease history or systemic immunosuppression, they were excluded. Blood samples were obtained at baseline, cycle 4 day 1, and cycle 7 day 1. The method was immunoSEQ multiplex PCR; TCRdb's version includes in-frame clones alone and lacks a portion of them. The sample holds tens of thousands of clones, 77% seen once. This sample stems from a study of OX40 agonist ivuxolimab in advanced cancers. In the study overall: Hepatocellular carcinoma, melanoma, renal cell or head and neck cancer occurred in dose-escalation patients.

V trimming: 5 bases; J trimming: 1 base; junction bases outside the gene matches: 4. This CDR3 is 14 amino acids long. The germline V gene has CDR1 SGHTA and CDR2 FQGNSA. The receptor was isolated from an adult with an advanced solid tumor such as melanoma, head and neck, liver or kidney cancer. The chain recombines TRBV7-2 with TRBJ2-5, with TRBD1 matching 7 bases. This sample comprised CD4+ or CD8+ T cells sorted from blood, obtained in a trial of the OX40 agonist ivuxolimab. The CDR3 sequence is CASSKTGVQETQYF. CDR3 nucleotides: TGTGCCAGCAGCAAAACAGGGGTCCAAGAGACCCAGTACTTC.